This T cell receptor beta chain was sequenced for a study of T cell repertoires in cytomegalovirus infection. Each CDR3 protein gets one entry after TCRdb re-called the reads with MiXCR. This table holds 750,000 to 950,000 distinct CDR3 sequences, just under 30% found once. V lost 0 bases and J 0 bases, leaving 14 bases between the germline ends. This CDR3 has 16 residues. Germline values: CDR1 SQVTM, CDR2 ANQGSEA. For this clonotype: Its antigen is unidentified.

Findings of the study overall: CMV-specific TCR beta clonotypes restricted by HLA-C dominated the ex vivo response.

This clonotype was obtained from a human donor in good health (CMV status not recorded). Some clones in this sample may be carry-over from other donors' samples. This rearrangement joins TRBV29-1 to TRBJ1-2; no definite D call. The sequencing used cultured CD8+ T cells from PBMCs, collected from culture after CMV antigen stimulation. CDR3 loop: CSVEDRGNGANYGYTF. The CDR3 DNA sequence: TGCAGCGTTGAAGATCGTGGGAATGGAGCTAACTATGGCTACACCTTC.